These 30 T cell receptor beta chains originate from one sample sequenced in a study of cytomegalovirus exposure and HLA in healthy donors. TCRdb's table, derived via immunoSEQ multiplex PCR, lists solely in-frame clones and lacks some. The sample consists of 200,000 to 300,000 clones, more than 75% of them appearing once. Material for sequencing was PBMCs. All receptors come from a woman aged 30 to 39 in good health and CMV-seropositive.

The gene calls are TRBV7-9 and TRBJ2-7; no reliable D call. Between the trimmed V and J ends, which lost 1 base and 2 bases, there was a span of 6 bases. The CDR3 is made up of 13 amino acids. Germline CDR1 reads SEHNR; CDR2 reads FQNEAQ (reference sequence). The DNA for the CDR3 is TGTGCCAGCAGCTTAGATTCGGCCTACGAGCAGTACTTC. Translation: CASSLDSAYEQYF.

This chain connects TRBV19 to TRBJ2-7; TRBD2 agrees at 12 bases. The CDR3 is made up of 17 amino acids. Germline V gives CDR1 LNHDA, CDR2 SQIVND (reference sequence). V shed 3 bases, J shed 3 bases, and the junction held 9 bases outside the gene matches. CDR3: CASSMGETSGSVYEQYF. For the CDR3, the DNA is TGTGCCAGTAGTATGGGAGAGACTAGCGGGAGTGTCTACGAGCAGTACTTC. The variable domain in full, with the rest retrieved from reference TRBV19 and TRBJ2-7, is DGGITQSPKYLFRKEGQNVTLSCEQNLNHDAMYWYRQDPGQGLRLIYYSQIVNDFQKGDIAEGYSVSREKKESFPLTVTSAQKNPTAFYLCASSMGETSGSVYEQYFGPGTRLTVT.

The gene calls are TRBV7-9 and TRBJ2-7; 8 bases fit TRBD2. The germline gives CDR1 SEHNR, CDR2 FQNEAQ (reference sequence). With V trimmed by 5 bases and J by 4 bases, 1 base remained unmatched. This CDR3 contains 12 residues. CDR3 nucleotides: TGTGCCAGCAGCCCGGGGGGGTACGAGCAGTACTTC. Its protein is CASSPGGYEQYF. The variable domain in full, completed from reference TRBV7-9 and TRBJ2-7, reads DTGVSQNPRHKITKRGQNVTFRCDPISEHNRLYWYRQTLGQGPEFLTYFQNEAQLEKSRLLSDRFSAERPKGSFSTLEIQRTEQGDSAMYLCASSPGGYEQYFGPGTRLTVT.

The chain has TRBV2 and TRBJ1-5; no reliable D call. Germline CDR1 SNHLY, CDR2 FYNNEI. The V end lost 3 bases, the J end lost 0 bases, and 6 bases lay between the germline ends. The CDR3 spans 14 residues. The CDR3 protein is CASSDSLSNQPQHF. The CDR3 bases are TGTGCCAGCAGTGATTCTCTTAGCAATCAGCCCCAGCATTTT.

The J gene is TRBJ2-1, the V gene TRBV6-5; the match to TRBD1 covers 8 bases. The V gene's germline CDR1 is MNHEY and CDR2 SVGAGI. The CDR3 is made up of 15 amino acids. The trim removed 5 bases at V and 9 bases at J, leaving 12 bases unmatched. The CDR3 spells CASSPRGQGAVEQFF. The CDR3, as DNA: TGTGCCAGCAGTCCTCGGGGGCAGGGGGCTGTTGAGCAGTTCTTC.

The chain carries TRBV7-6 and TRBJ2-1, with TRBD1 matching 11 bases. Looked up from germline, CDR1 is SGHVS and CDR2 is FNYEAQ. This CDR3 spans 15 amino acids. J gave up 5 bases and V 2 bases, and 2 bases lay outside the gene matches. The CDR3, as DNA: TGTGCCAGCAGCTTATGGACAGGGGGCGACAATGAGCAGTTCTTC. Translated, it gives CASSLWTGGDNEQFF.

The V and J genes are TRBV5-1 and TRBJ1-4; D gene unclear. This CDR3 region has 14 residues. CDR1 is SGHRS and CDR2 is YFSETQ in the germline V gene. V was cut by 0 bases and J by 8 bases, with 11 bases left in between. Written as DNA, the CDR3 is TGCGCCAGCAGCTTGGGACCGGGTTCCGAAAAACTGTTTTTT. Its translation: CASSLGPGSEKLFF.

This sequence joins TRBV5-6 and TRBJ1-1; D not certain. With 4 bases removed from V and 5 bases from J, the gap between germline ends came to 15 bases. Germline values: CDR1 SGHDT, CDR2 YYEEEE. The CDR3 contains 14 residues. The CDR3, as DNA: TGTGCCAGCAGCCCAGACGGTCGGGGAACTGAAGCTTTCTTT. Its translation is CASSPDGRGTEAFF.

Note on this clone: This same CDR3 is encoded by further DNA sequences in the sample. The V call is TRBV5-1, the J call TRBJ2-7; TRBD1 matches at 8 bases. The germline V gene encodes CDR1 SGHRS and CDR2 YFSETQ. The CDR3 extends over 14 amino acids. J was trimmed by 4 bases and V by 3 bases; bases with no gene match: 6. The CDR3 DNA is TGCGCCAGCAGCTCCGGGACAGGTGGGTACGAGCAGTACTTC. Translation gives CASSSGTGGYEQYF.

This clone was counted a single time. The gene calls are TRBV4-1 and TRBJ2-5; 7 bases line up with TRBD1. The germline V gene has CDR1 MGHRA and CDR2 YSYEKL. Trimming took 2 bases from V and 5 from J; bases not matched to a gene: 8. This CDR3 spans 15 amino acids. The CDR3 nucleotides read TGCGCCAGCAGCCAACAGGACCGACAGGGCGAGACCCAGTACTTC. Translated, it gives CASSQQDRQGETQYF.

This chain uses TRBV10-3 with TRBJ2-1; the match to TRBD1 covers 9 bases. V lost 5 bases, J lost 5 bases, and 7 bases stayed unmatched. Germline values: CDR1 ENHRY, CDR2 SYGVKD. CDR3 length: 15 residues. The CDR3 loop reads CAISTGTGWDNEQFF. The DNA of the CDR3 is TGTGCCATCAGTACCGGGACAGGGTGGGACAATGAGCAGTTCTTC.

The J gene is TRBJ2-7, the V gene TRBV18; TRBD1 might be the D (6 bases). The CDR3 runs 13 residues. Looked up from germline, CDR1 is KGHSH and CDR2 is LQKENI. With 6 bases removed from V and 3 bases from J, the gap between germline ends came to 12 bases. The CDR3 DNA is TGTGCCAGCTCCCGAGGACAGAGCTACGAGCAGTACTTC. The encoded protein is CASSRGQSYEQYF.

The gene calls are TRBV7-2 and TRBJ1-1; D may be TRBD1 (6 bases). The V end was cut by 4 bases, the J end by 0 bases, with 15 bases between. Germline V lookup: CDR1 SGHTA, CDR2 FQGNSA. The CDR3 totals 16 residues. DNA of the CDR3: TGTGCCAGCAGCTGGGGGCCTTACTTCATGAACACTGAAGCTTTCTTT. As protein: CASSWGPYFMNTEAFF.

This rearrangement joins TRBV11-1 to TRBJ1-1, with 7 nucleotides matching TRBD1. The CDR3 runs to 13 residues. With V trimmed by 2 bases and J by 5 bases, 2 bases remained unmatched. CDR1 and CDR2 from the germline V gene are SGHAT and FQDESV (reference sequence). The CDR3 is CASSLQGGTEAFF. DNA of the CDR3: TGTGCCAGCAGCTTACAGGGGGGTACTGAAGCTTTCTTT.

This clone was seen just once. The chain uses TRBV6-1 and TRBJ1-2, with TRBD1 identical over 11 bases. Germline V lookup: CDR1 MNHNS, CDR2 SASEGT. There are 15 residues in the CDR3. V lost 2 bases to trimming and J lost 5 bases; unmatched junction nucleotides: 4. This CDR3 reads CASSELGQGAYGYTF. The CDR3 DNA is TGTGCCAGCAGTGAACTAGGACAGGGGGCTTATGGCTACACCTTC.

The CDR3 sequence: CASGRNEYGYTF. The CDR3 DNA follows: TGTGCCAGCGGGAGGAACGAATATGGCTACACCTTC. The chain couples TRBV9 to TRBJ1-2; D not certain. Germline V gives CDR1 SGDLS, CDR2 YYNGEE. This CDR3 is 12 amino acids long. Trimming took 7 bases from V and 5 from J, leaving 12 bases between them.

The chain combines TRBV2 with TRBJ1-3; D is undetermined. The germline CDR1 and CDR2 sequences are SNHLY and FYNNEI. V was clipped by 7 bases and J by 0 bases, with 10 bases between them. The CDR3 runs to 14 residues. The CDR3 here is CASNPHSSGNTIYF. CDR3 sequence (DNA): TGTGCCAGCAATCCCCATAGCTCTGGAAACACCATATATTTT.

V gene TRBV5-1 combines with J gene TRBJ2-5; 7 bases are shared with TRBD1. Per germline, CDR1 SGHRS and CDR2 YFSETQ. This CDR3 is built from 14 residues. Losses at the gene ends were 4 bases for V and 0 bases for J; bases not matched to a gene: 3. CDR3 sequence (DNA): TGCGCCAGCAGCCGAGGGACAGACCAAGAGACCCAGTACTTC. The encoded protein is CASSRGTDQETQYF.

V gene TRBV7-2 combines with J gene TRBJ2-3; 10 bases agree with TRBD2. V lost 2 bases, J lost 0 bases, and 8 bases stayed unmatched. This CDR3 spans 18 amino acids. Germline V lookup: CDR1 SGHTA, CDR2 FQGNSA. The CDR3 coding sequence is TGTGCCAGCAGCTTAACCATAGGACTAGCGGAAAGCACAGATACGCAGTATTTT. Protein product: CASSLTIGLAESTDTQYF.

CDR3 coding DNA: TGTGCCAGCAGCTCAACAGGGGGATTATTGGACACTGAAGCTTTCTTT. Translating it yields CASSSTGGLLDTEAFF. The chain recombines TRBV7-9 with TRBJ1-1; 8 bases are shared with TRBD1. CDR3 length: 16 residues. Germline assignment: CDR1 SEHNR and CDR2 FQNEAQ (reference sequence). Unmatched junction bases numbered 10, after V lost 4 bases and J lost 3 bases.

J is TRBJ2-2 and V is TRBV5-1; D possibly corresponds to TRBD1 (6 bases). The length of the CDR3 is 14 residues. Germline V gene data show CDR1 as SGHRS and CDR2 as YFSETQ. V lost 4 bases and J lost 4, with 11 bases in between. CDR3 sequence (DNA): TGCGCCAGCAGCATCGGACAGCTCACCGGGGAGCTGTTTTTT. Its protein product is CASSIGQLTGELFF.

Here the CDR3 reads CASSVDRSNQPQHF. In DNA, the CDR3 is TGTGCCAGCAGTGTAGACAGGAGCAATCAGCCCCAGCATTTT. The chain recombines TRBV6-1 with TRBJ1-5; a weak D match, TRBD1 (6 bases). The CDR3 totals 14 residues. The germline V and J ends were trimmed by 4 bases and 1 base, with 8 bases remaining between them. Germline V gene data show CDR1 as MNHNS and CDR2 as SASEGT.

The chain employs TRBV6-6 and TRBJ2-1; TRBD2 might be the D (6 bases). Trimming pared 8 bases from V and 8 bases from J, leaving 10 bases between. The CDR3 spans 11 residues. Germline V gene sequence: CDR1 MNHNY, CDR2 SVGAGI (reference sequence). In DNA, the CDR3 is TGTGCCAGCCAGTCGGGAGATGAGCAGTTCTTC. It specifies CASQSGDEQFF.

The rearrangement links TRBV28 to TRBJ2-5; 8 nucleotides align to TRBD1. The CDR3 runs to 14 residues. The germline CDR1 and CDR2 sequences are MDHEN and SYDVKM. The ends lost 8 bases at V and 4 bases at J; junction bases unmatched: 9. CDR3: CASYKAGGGETQYF. The CDR3 DNA reads as TGTGCCAGCTACAAAGCAGGGGGCGGAGAGACCCAGTACTTC.

The rearrangement uses TRBV5-5 and TRBJ2-7; 8 nucleotides match TRBD1. Germline-derived CDR1 and CDR2 are SGHKS and YYEKEE (reference sequence). CDR3 size: 14 residues. V was clipped by 4 bases and J by 0 bases; unmatched bases: 3. The CDR3: CASSRTGSSYEQYF. CDR3 DNA sequence: TGTGCCAGCAGCCGGACAGGGAGCTCCTACGAGCAGTACTTC.

This clone was seen a single time. The rearrangement links TRBV5-4 to TRBJ2-7, with 11 bases lining up with TRBD2. Germline CDR1 SGHNT, CDR2 YYREEE (reference sequence). This CDR3 comprises 15 residues. The V segment lost 4 bases and the J segment 6 bases; nucleotides outside the gene matches: 9. The CDR3 is CASSRTLAGDREQYF. In DNA form, the CDR3 reads TGTGCCAGCAGCAGGACACTAGCGGGAGACCGCGAGCAGTACTTC.

CDR3 in amino acids: CASRGTGTDTQYF. The CDR3 DNA is TGTGCCAGCAGGGGAACAGGGACAGATACGCAGTATTTT. The chain uses TRBV6-6 and TRBJ2-3, with a possible D match to TRBD1 (6 bases). The CDR3 sequence is 13 residues long. Germline V gene sequence: CDR1 MNHNY, CDR2 SVGAGI (reference sequence). V was clipped by 6 bases and J by 3 bases, with 10 bases between them.

This chain connects TRBV2 to TRBJ2-1, with 8 nucleotides matching TRBD2. This CDR3 contains 15 residues. V shed 1 base, J shed 8 bases, and the junction held 7 bases outside the gene matches. Germline values: CDR1 SNHLY, CDR2 FYNNEI. The CDR3 nucleotides are TGTGCCAGCAGTGAAGACCAGCGGGAGTTCGATGAGCAGTTCTTC. Translating it yields CASSEDQREFDEQFF.

This chain links TRBV6-5 with TRBJ2-2; tentative D call: TRBD1 (5 bases). The germline gives CDR1 MNHEY, CDR2 SVGAGI. With 2 bases removed from V and 6 bases from J, the gap between germline ends came to 13 bases. The CDR3 sequence is 15 residues long. In DNA form, the CDR3 reads TGTGCCAGCAGTTACGGCTCCACCAGGGCCGGGGAGCTGTTTTTT. Its translation is CASSYGSTRAGELFF.

The J gene is TRBJ1-5, the V gene TRBV10-2, with D tentatively TRBD1 (5 bases). Trimming cost V 0 bases and J 0 bases, with 12 bases left between them. In germline, CDR1 is WSHSY, CDR2 SAAADI. The length of the CDR3 is 17 residues. The CDR3 DNA sequence: TGCGCCAGCAGTGAGTCGGTAGGACAAAATAGCAATCAGCCCCAGCATTTT. Protein product: CASSESVGQNSNQPQHF.